These 9 T cell receptor beta chains were sequenced from one sample in a study of blood T cell repertoires in COVID-19 (dated by TCRdb to the early 2020s). Libraries came from the immunoSEQ multiplex PCR assay. Here the immuneACCESS table is served through TCRdb, limited to in-frame sequences with V and J called. Missing clones are a known gap in these copies; in checked studies unresolved V genes cover under half, and the rest lacks a known reason. This sample holds 150,000 to 200,000 clones; 85% were observed only once. 3% to 3.5% of the sample is in the top ten clones. Sequencing used peripheral blood. These TCRs come from a human donor with acute or convalescent COVID-19. The donor label of this sample is uncertain.

This clone was detected a few times. This chain uses TRBV2 with TRBJ1-5; tentative D call: TRBD1 (6 bases). CDR1 SNHLY and CDR2 FYNNEI come from the germline V gene. The V and J ends lost 6 bases and 0 bases respectively, with 12 bases between them. This CDR3 region has 15 residues. CDR3 region: CASRGQPYSNQPQHF. The CDR3 bases are TGTGCCAGCAGAGGACAGCCCTATAGCAATCAGCCCCAGCATTTT.

The chain joins TRBV3-1 (or the pseudogene TRBV3-2) to TRBJ1-2; 10 bases are shared with TRBD1. In germline, CDR1 is LGHDT, CDR2 YNNKEL (reference sequence). J lost 6 bases, V lost 4 bases, and 5 bases had no gene match. CDR3 length: 14 amino acids. This CDR3 is CASSPRTGGNGYTF. The CDR3 DNA is TGTGCCAGCAGCCCTCGGACAGGGGGAAATGGCTACACCTTC.

The chain uses TRBV7-8 and TRBJ2-7; D is ambiguous. From germline, CDR1 is SGHVS and CDR2 FQNEAQ. The length of the CDR3 is 12 residues. The ends were cut back, 5 bases at V and 0 bases at J, with 5 bases in the middle. CDR3 in amino acids: CASSPSSYEQYF. The DNA of the CDR3 is TGTGCCAGCAGCCCGAGCTCCTACGAGCAGTACTTC.

The genes are TRBV19 and TRBJ2-7; 8 positions match TRBD1. The V gene end was trimmed by 5 bases and the J gene end by 3 bases; junction bases not matched to a gene: 9. CDR1 is LNHDA, CDR2 SQIVND, per germline (reference sequence). CDR3 length equals 15 residues. CDR3 sequence reads: CASSSETGGRYEQYF. CDR3 DNA sequence: TGTGCCAGTAGTTCCGAAACAGGGGGTCGCTACGAGCAGTACTTC.

The chain combines TRBV18 with TRBJ1-2; 7 bases align to TRBD1. Looked up from germline, CDR1 is KGHSH and CDR2 is LQKENI. The trim removed 3 bases at V and 8 bases at J, leaving 9 bases unmatched. The CDR3 has 14 residues. As DNA, the CDR3 is TGTGCCAGCTCACCCGATTACAGGGGCCACGGCTACACCTTC. Residues: CASSPDYRGHGYTF. The full variable domain, with the rest looked up from reference TRBV18 and TRBJ1-2, is NAGVMQNPRHLVRRRGQEARLRCSPMKGHSHVYWYRQLPEEGLKFMVYLQKENIIDESGMPKERFSAEFPKEGPSILRIQQVVRGDSAAYFCASSPDYRGHGYTFGSGTRLTVV.

The chain is built from TRBV11-3 and TRBJ1-3; D perhaps matches TRBD1 (5 bases). Deletions cut 5 bases from V and 2 bases from J, with 7 bases between. Germline V gives CDR1 SGHNT, CDR2 YENEEA. This CDR3 comprises 13 residues. This chain's CDR3 is CASSPGTGNTIYF. CDR3 in DNA: TGTGCCAGCAGCCCAGGGACTGGAAACACCATATATTTT.

As regards this clone: This CDR3 is also generated by other DNA sequences in the sample. This chain connects TRBV12-3 or TRBV12-4 to TRBJ1-1; TRBD1 is a possible D gene (5 bases). Trimming shortened V by 6 bases and J by 2 bases, and 10 bases separated the two germline ends. The CDR3 sequence is 13 residues long. CDR3 in DNA: TGTGCCAGCAGCCCCCAGGGAAACACTGAAGCTTTCTTT. Its translation is CASSPQGNTEAFF.

V is TRBV3-1 (or the pseudogene TRBV3-2) and J is TRBJ2-3, with 9 bases fitting TRBD2. Trimming cost V 0 bases and J 0 bases; bases outside gene matches: 4. The CDR3 runs 17 residues. Looked up from germline, CDR1 is LGHDT and CDR2 is YNNKEL (reference sequence). Here the CDR3 DNA reads TGTGCCAGCAGCCAAGATTCCCTAGCGGGAAGCACAGATACGCAGTATTTT. The encoded protein is CASSQDSLAGSTDTQYF.

The rearrangement joins TRBV30 to TRBJ1-1; 7 bases are shared with TRBD1. After removal of 7 bases from V and 0 bases from J, the junction contained 8 bases not matched to a gene. The CDR3 extends over 14 amino acids. The V gene's germline CDR1 is GTSNPN and CDR2 SVGIG (reference sequence). The CDR3 nucleotides are TGTGCCTTTAAGACAGGGAGCATGAACACTGAAGCTTTCTTT. Amino acid sequence: CAFKTGSMNTEAFF.